Below, one T cell receptor (beta chain) is given with its context. Antigen unknown. This entry belongs to a study of identical twins. Overall study findings and caveats: Twins' surplus sharing was weaker for beta out-of-frame sequences. Out-of-frame sharing of TCR alpha in monozygotic twins was underestimated by models.

It was template switching that added a universal primer site, and there were unique molecular identifiers on the cDNA. From the 5' RACE reads, TCRdb called clonotypes with MiXCR, one entry per CDR3 protein. The table has 690,000 or so distinct CDR3 sequences, 8.5% to 9.5% seen once. V lost 2 bases and J lost 2, with 8 bases in between. The CDR3 length is 14 residues. The donor group consisted entirely of healthy Caucasians. The data were also submitted as part of a second study, on yellow fever vaccine responses in identical twins.

This chain uses TRBV12-3 or TRBV12-4 with TRBJ2-3, with unresolved D. The clonotype originates from a woman aged 18-35 years in good health. Sequencing used PBMCs. Written as DNA, the CDR3 is TGTGCCAGCAGTTTATACGGTTACACAGATACGCAGTATTTT. Amino acids: CASSLYGYTDTQYF.